Presented here are 5 T cell receptor beta chains from one specimen sequenced in a study of blood T cell repertoires in COVID-19. TCRdb's copy holds only in-frame clones and misses some; the assay was immunoSEQ multiplex PCR. Counted here are 250,000 to 350,000 clones, roughly 90% occurring once; the ten biggest clones make up roughly 2.5%. Sequences were obtained from PBMCs or T cells enriched from blood (not recorded which). The receptors come from a man between 60 and 70 years old who had recovered from COVID-19.

This clone showed up just a few times. J is TRBJ1-1 and V is TRBV11-2; no reliable D call. Trimming cost V 5 bases and J 4 bases, with 8 bases left between them. Germline V CDR1 and CDR2: SGHAT, FQNNGV. The CDR3 is 12 residues long. CDR3 region: CASSQGGTEAFF. CDR3 coding DNA: TGTGCCAGCAGCCAAGGAGGCACTGAAGCTTTCTTT.

This chain links TRBV6-6 with TRBJ2-7; a possible D gene is TRBD2 (7 bases). The germline gives CDR1 MNHNY, CDR2 SVGAGI (reference sequence). The CDR3 contains 13 residues. Trimming removed 10 bases at V and 0 bases at J, with 13 bases between. The DNA for the CDR3 is TGTGCCACCTTAGGGGGGGTCTCCTACGAGCAGTACTTC. Protein: CATLGGVSYEQYF.

This clone occurred a few times. This rearrangement joins TRBV5-1 to TRBJ1-4; 8 bases are a match to TRBD1. CDR3 length: 14 residues. Per the germline V gene, CDR1 is SGHRS and CDR2 is YFSETQ. The junction had 6 bases not matched to a gene; V was cut back by 4 bases and J by 7 bases. This CDR3 reads CASSHRGSGEKLFF. The DNA for the CDR3 is TGCGCCAGCAGCCACAGGGGGTCGGGTGAAAAACTGTTTTTT.

Here the CDR3 DNA reads TGTGCCAGCAGCTTGGAACAGGGCCTCAGAGATACGCAGTATTTT. Encoded protein: CASSLEQGLRDTQYF. This chain links TRBV5-4 with TRBJ2-3; maybe TRBD1 (6 bases). This CDR3 comprises 15 residues. The germline V gene encodes CDR1 SGHNT and CDR2 YYREEE (reference sequence). V was cut by 0 bases and J by 5 bases, with 13 bases left in between.

The chain combines TRBV3-1 (or the pseudogene TRBV3-2) with TRBJ2-3; D perhaps matches TRBD2 (5 bases). CDR1 LGHDT and CDR2 YNNKEL come from the germline V gene (reference sequence). This CDR3 has 15 amino acids. Trimming left V 3 bases short and J 9 bases short, with 19 bases between. Here the CDR3 DNA reads TGTGCCAGCAGCCATTTACTTCGGGGATCGCGGACGCAGTATTTT. Amino acid sequence: CASSHLLRGSRTQYF.